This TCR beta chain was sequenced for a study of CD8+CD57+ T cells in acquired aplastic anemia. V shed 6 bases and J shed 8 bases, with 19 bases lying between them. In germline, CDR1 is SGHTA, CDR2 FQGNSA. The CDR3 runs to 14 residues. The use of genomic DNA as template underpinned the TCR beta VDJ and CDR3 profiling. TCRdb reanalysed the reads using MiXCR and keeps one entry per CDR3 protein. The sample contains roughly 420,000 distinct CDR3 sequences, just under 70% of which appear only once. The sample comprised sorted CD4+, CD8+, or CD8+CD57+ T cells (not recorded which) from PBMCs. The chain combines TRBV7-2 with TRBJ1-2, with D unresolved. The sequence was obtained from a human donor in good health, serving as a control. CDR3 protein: CASSVTRQIYGYTF. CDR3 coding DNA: TGTGCCAGCAGTGTAACGCGGCAGATCTACGGCTACACCTTC.